The rows below give T cell receptor beta chains drawn from one sample of a study of cytomegalovirus exposure and HLA in healthy donors. The repertoire was sequenced with immunoSEQ multiplex PCR; TCRdb's copy has only in-frame clones and lacks some. The table has 83,000 or so clones, more than 75% seen once; the top ten hold roughly 14%. Sequences were obtained from PBMCs. Receptors originate from a woman aged 40 to 55 in good health and CMV-seropositive. The CDR3 runs from the conserved cysteine through the conserved F or W. A D gene is named only where the DNA matches it firmly. Expanded clones get a size class; other rows say once, few or many, or leave the size out.

j_call clone_size d_call v_call cdr3_nt cdr3_aa
TRBJ2-1 few NA TRBV10-1 TGCGCCAGCAGTGATGAGGGTGAGCAGTTCTTC CASSDEGEQFF
TRBJ2-3 few TRBD2 TRBV10-3 TGTGCCATCAGTGCCCAGACTAGCGGGGGCACAGATACGCAGTATTTT CAISAQTSGGTDTQYF
TRBJ1-3 NA NA TRBV6-1 TGTGCCAGCAGTCGGGGGGCGGCTGGAAACACCATATATTTT CASSRGAAGNTIYF
TRBJ1-5 NA NA TRBV2 TGTGCCATCCGAGACAAGCTCAATCAGCCCCAGCATTTT CAIRDKLNQPQHF
TRBJ2-3 NA NA TRBV2 TGTGCCAGCCAACGGGAGAGCACAGATACGCAGTATTTT CASQRESTDTQYF
TRBJ2-1 NA TRBD2 TRBV18 TGTGCCAGCTCACCATGGGACAGCGGGAGGGGGAATGAGCAGTTCTTC CASSPWDSGRGNEQFF
TRBJ2-1 NA TRBD1 TRBV9 TGTGCCAGCAGCGTAGCACAGGGGGCTTACAATGAGCAGTTCTTC CASSVAQGAYNEQFF
TRBJ2-7 NA NA TRBV20-1 TGCAGCCTCTACGAGCAGTACTTC CSLYEQYF
TRBJ1-4 NA NA TRBV7-9 TGTGCCAGCAGCTTGGGGCAGGGTTATGAAAAACTGTTTTTT CASSLGQGYEKLFF
TRBJ1-6 NA TRBD1 TRBV5-1 TGCGCCAGCAGCTTGTTCAGGGGGCAGAACCGTTCACCCCTCCACTTT CASSLFRGQNRSPLHF
TRBJ2-7 NA NA TRBV4-3 TGCGCCAGCAGCCAAGCTAGGGGCTACGAGCAGTACTTC CASSQARGYEQYF
TRBJ1-2 NA NA TRBV2 TGTGCCAGCGTGAGTTGGGCAGGGGTTTCCTATGGCTACACCTTC CASVSWAGVSYGYTF
TRBJ2-3 NA NA TRBV14 TGTGCCAGCAGCCGAGGGGGGGCAAGGCCGTATTTT CASSRGGARPYF
TRBJ1-1 NA NA TRBV11-2 TGTGCCAGCAGCTTAGCGGGAATCACTGAAGCTTTCTTT CASSLAGITEAFF
TRBJ2-1 NA TRBD2 TRBV29-1 TGCAGCGTTGAACGGCTAGCGGCCTACAATGAGCAGTTCTTC CSVERLAAYNEQFF
TRBJ2-7 NA NA TRBV7-9 TGTGCCAGCGCAGGGACCTACGAGCAGTACTTC CASAGTYEQYF
TRBJ2-7 once TRBD2 TRBV4-1 TGCGCCAGCAGCCAGGATAGACTAGCGGGAGAGGCCGAGCAGTACTTC CASSQDRLAGEAEQYF
TRBJ2-2 NA NA TRBV5-1 TGCGCCAGCAGCCCTGGGCCCCAGGGCACCGGGGAGCTGTTTTTT CASSPGPQGTGELFF
TRBJ2-2 NA NA TRBV7-6 TGTGCCAGCAGCTTAGCGGGGCCCAGCCGGGAGCTGTTTTTT CASSLAGPSRELFF
TRBJ1-4 NA NA TRBV30 TGTGCCTGGAGTGTCCTACGGGAAAAACTGTTTTTT CAWSVLREKLFF
TRBJ2-3 once NA TRBV9 TGTGCCAGCAGCGTAGAGGCAGGGACAGATACGCAGTATTTT CASSVEAGTDTQYF
TRBJ2-3 NA TRBD1 TRBV25-1 TGTGCCAGCAGAGACAGGGTCACAGATACGCAGTATTTT CASRDRVTDTQYF
TRBJ1-1 NA TRBD1 TRBV29-1 TGCAGCGTTTCGGCCGGGACAGGGGGATCTGAAGCTTTCTTT CSVSAGTGGSEAFF
TRBJ2-7 NA NA TRBV15 TGTGCCACCAGCAGGGCGGACTTCTACGAGCAGTACTTC CATSRADFYEQYF
TRBJ2-3 NA NA TRBV28 TGTGCCAGCAGTTCCCCAAGGGGGACGCAGTATTTT CASSSPRGTQYF
TRBJ2-5 NA NA TRBV5-1 TGCGCCAGCAGCTTGGTGTCCGGCAGGGTTTCCCAAGAGACCCAGTACTTC CASSLVSGRVSQETQYF
TRBJ2-2 NA NA TRBV28 TGTGCCAGCAGGGTAGAGTTGACCGGGGAGCTGTTTTTT CASRVELTGELFF
TRBJ1-4 NA NA TRBV7-9 TGTGCCAGCAGCTTAGCAACGGGGGGCAGTAATGAAAAACTGTTTTTT CASSLATGGSNEKLFF
TRBJ1-5 once TRBD1 TRBV6-1 TGTGCCAGCAGTGAAGCGGGATTTTCACAGGGGGCGATACAGCCCCAGCATTTT CASSEAGFSQGAIQPQHF
TRBJ1-1 NA NA TRBV30 TGTGCCTGGAGTCTGGGGGCCTTCACTGAAGCTTTCTTT CAWSLGAFTEAFF
TRBJ2-7 few NA TRBV7-2 TGTGCCAGCAGCTTAAGTTCGGGATTAACCCACGAGCAGTACTTC CASSLSSGLTHEQYF
TRBJ1-5 NA NA TRBV2 TGTGCCAGCAATATAAAATCGGACTGGAGCAATCAGCCCCAGCATTTT CASNIKSDWSNQPQHF
TRBJ1-6 NA TRBD1 TRBV7-9 TGTGCCAGCACTTTGACAGGGGGCTATTCACCCCTCCACTTT CASTLTGGYSPLHF
TRBJ1-1 few NA TRBV10-3 TGTGCCATCAGTGACGTCTTCGAGCCCACTGAAGCTTTCTTT CAISDVFEPTEAFF
TRBJ2-3 once TRBD2 TRBV27 TGTGCCAGCTCTCTGACTAGCGGGGTCCGTGGAACGCAGTATTTT CASSLTSGVRGTQYF
TRBJ1-2 once TRBD1 TRBV29-1 TGCAGCGACCGACCGACAGGGGGCGGTGGCTACACCTTC CSDRPTGGGGYTF
TRBJ2-1 NA NA TRBV23-1 TGCGCCAGCAGTCAGAAAGTACGTGCTCACCTCCTATACAATGAGCAGTTCTTC CASSQKVRAHLLYNEQFF
TRBJ2-7 NA NA TRBV11-2 TGTGCCAGCAGCTTAGAGTGGGGGCAGGGACACGAGCAGTACTTC CASSLEWGQGHEQYF
TRBJ2-7 NA NA TRBV5-1 TGCGCCAGCAGCTTGGCAGGGATCTCCTACGAGCAGTACTTC CASSLAGISYEQYF
TRBJ1-5 once NA TRBV27 TGTGCCAGCGGAGACTATCAGCCCCAGCATTTT CASGDYQPQHF
TRBJ1-1 NA TRBD1 TRBV7-9 TGTGCCAGCAGCTTAGCCAACAGGGGTGAGGGAGCTTTCTTT CASSLANRGEGAFF
TRBJ1-1 NA NA TRBV12-2 TGTGCAAGTCGCACAATTACCGGGACATGGGGACCTGAAGCTTTCTTT CASRTITGTWGPEAFF
TRBJ2-1 NA TRBD1 TRBV27 TGTGCCAGCAGGAGAGGGGGCTCGGACAATGAGCAGTTCTTC CASRRGGSDNEQFF
TRBJ2-3 NA TRBD2 TRBV27 TGTGCCAGCAGGGGCCAGGTTGGCGGGAGAAGGTCAGATACGCAGTATTTT CASRGQVGGRRSDTQYF
TRBJ2-3 NA NA TRBV6-5 TGTGCCAGCAGGGCGACTAGTATCGCAGATACGCAGTATTTT CASRATSIADTQYF
TRBJ1-3 NA TRBD1 TRBV10-3 TGTGCCATCAGCCAGGACAGGCACTCTGGAAACACCATATATTTT CAISQDRHSGNTIYF
TRBJ2-6 NA TRBD1 TRBV19 TGTGCCAGTAGTTATGTACAGGGGGCCGGTTTTGGGGCCAACGTCCTGACTTTC CASSYVQGAGFGANVLTF
TRBJ2-1 NA TRBD2 TRBV14 TGTGCCAGCAGCCAACTTTCACGGTGGCTAGCGGGGGACAATGAGCAGTTCTTC CASSQLSRWLAGDNEQFF
TRBJ2-7 NA NA TRBV2 TGTGCCAGCTCGGTTTGGCAAGGGAGTTACGAGCAGTACTTC CASSVWQGSYEQYF
TRBJ1-5 once TRBD1 TRBV2 TGTGCCAGCAGTGTCGGGACAGGGTCTAATCAGCCCCAGCATTTT CASSVGTGSNQPQHF
TRBJ2-1 NA TRBD2 TRBV7-7 TGTGCTAGCAGCTCAACTAGCGGGAGCTCCTACAATGAGCAGTTCTTC CASSSTSGSSYNEQFF
TRBJ1-6 NA TRBD1 TRBV28 TGTGCCAGCAGTTCTGGACAGGGGCGGGTTAGCTCCTATAATTCACCCCTCCACTTT CASSSGQGRVSSYNSPLHF
TRBJ2-3 NA NA TRBV5-4 TGTGCCAGCAGCTTGGAATGGGGCATTATGACAGATACGCAGTATTTT CASSLEWGIMTDTQYF